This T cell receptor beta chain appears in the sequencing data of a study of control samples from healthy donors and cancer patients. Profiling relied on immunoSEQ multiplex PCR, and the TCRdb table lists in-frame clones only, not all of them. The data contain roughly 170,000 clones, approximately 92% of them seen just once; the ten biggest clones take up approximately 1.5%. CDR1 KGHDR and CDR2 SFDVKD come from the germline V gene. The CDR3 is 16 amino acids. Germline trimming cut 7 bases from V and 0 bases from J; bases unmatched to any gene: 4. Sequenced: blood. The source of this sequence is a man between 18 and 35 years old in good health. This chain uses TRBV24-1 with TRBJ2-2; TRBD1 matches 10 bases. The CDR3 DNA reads TGTGCCACCAGCCATGGACAGGGGGCGAACACCGGGGAGCTGTTTTTT. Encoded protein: CATSHGQGANTGELFF.